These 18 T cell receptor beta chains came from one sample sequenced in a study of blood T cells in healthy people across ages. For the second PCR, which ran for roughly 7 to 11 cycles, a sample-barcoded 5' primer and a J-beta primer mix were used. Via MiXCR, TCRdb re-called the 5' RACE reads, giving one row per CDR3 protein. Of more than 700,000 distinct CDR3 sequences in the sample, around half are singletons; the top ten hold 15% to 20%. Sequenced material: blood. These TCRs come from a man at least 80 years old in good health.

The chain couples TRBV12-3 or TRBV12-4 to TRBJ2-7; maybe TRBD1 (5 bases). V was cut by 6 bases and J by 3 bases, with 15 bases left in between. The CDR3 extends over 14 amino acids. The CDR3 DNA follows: TGTGCCAGCAGCATTGGCAGGGTCGGCTACGAGCAGTACTTC. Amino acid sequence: CASSIGRVGYEQYF.

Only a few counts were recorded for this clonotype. In nucleotides, the CDR3 is TGTGCCAGCAGCCGATCTAGGGTAGACTACAATGAGCAGTTCTTC. Residues: CASSRSRVDYNEQFF. The chain combines TRBV11-2 with TRBJ2-1; D is undetermined. The germline gives CDR1 SGHAT, CDR2 FQNNGV. Deletions cut 5 bases from V and 3 bases from J, with 14 bases between. The length of the CDR3 is 15 residues. The complete variable domain, with remaining parts taken from reference TRBV11-2 and TRBJ2-1, reads EAGVAQSPRYKIIEKRQSVAFWCNPISGHATLYWYQQILGQGPKLLIQFQNNGVVDDSQLPKDRFSAERLKGVDSTLKIQPAKLEDSAVYLCASSRSRVDYNEQFFGPGTRLTVL.

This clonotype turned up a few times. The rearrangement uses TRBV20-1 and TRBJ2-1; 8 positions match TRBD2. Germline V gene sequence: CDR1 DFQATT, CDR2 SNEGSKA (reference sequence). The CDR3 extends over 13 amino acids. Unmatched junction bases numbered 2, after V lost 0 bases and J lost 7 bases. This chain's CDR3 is CSARDERGNEQFF. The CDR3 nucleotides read TGCAGTGCTAGAGACGAGCGGGGGAATGAGCAGTTCTTC.

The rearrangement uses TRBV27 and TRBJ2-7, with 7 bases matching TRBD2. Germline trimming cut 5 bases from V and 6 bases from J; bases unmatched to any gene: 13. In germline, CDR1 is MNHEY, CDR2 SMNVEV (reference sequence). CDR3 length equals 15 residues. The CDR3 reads CASSGEGLGGGEQYF. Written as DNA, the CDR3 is TGTGCCAGCAGTGGGGAGGGATTGGGCGGTGGCGAGCAGTACTTC.

In nucleotides, the CDR3 is TGTGCCAGCAGAACAGGCACTGGGGGACAGGGCACCGGGGAGCTGTTTTTT. It is translated as CASRTGTGGQGTGELFF. V is TRBV12-3 or TRBV12-4 and J is TRBJ2-2, with 9 bases fitting TRBD1. The CDR3 is 17 residues long. V trimming: 6 bases; J trimming: 4 bases; junction bases outside the gene matches: 12.

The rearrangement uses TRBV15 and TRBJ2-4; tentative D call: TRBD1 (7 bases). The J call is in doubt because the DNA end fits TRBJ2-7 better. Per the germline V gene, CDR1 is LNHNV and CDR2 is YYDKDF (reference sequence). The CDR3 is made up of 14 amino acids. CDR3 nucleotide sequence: TGTGCCACGGGGAGGCCAGGGGGCTCCTACGAGCAGTACTTC. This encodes CATGRPGGSYEQYF.

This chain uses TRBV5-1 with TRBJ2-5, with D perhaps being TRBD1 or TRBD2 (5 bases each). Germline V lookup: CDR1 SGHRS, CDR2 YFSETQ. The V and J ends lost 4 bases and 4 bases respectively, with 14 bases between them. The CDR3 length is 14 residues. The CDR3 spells CASSVGAGLETQYF. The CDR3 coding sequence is TGCGCCAGCAGCGTCGGGGCAGGATTAGAGACCCAGTACTTC.

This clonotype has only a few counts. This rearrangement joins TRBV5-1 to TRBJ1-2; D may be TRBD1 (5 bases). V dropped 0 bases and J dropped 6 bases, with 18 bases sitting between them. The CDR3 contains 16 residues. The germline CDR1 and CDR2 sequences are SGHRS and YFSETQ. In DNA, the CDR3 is TGCGCCAGCAGCTTGGAAGGCAGGGCCCTCGCGGATGGCTACACCTTC. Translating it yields CASSLEGRALADGYTF.

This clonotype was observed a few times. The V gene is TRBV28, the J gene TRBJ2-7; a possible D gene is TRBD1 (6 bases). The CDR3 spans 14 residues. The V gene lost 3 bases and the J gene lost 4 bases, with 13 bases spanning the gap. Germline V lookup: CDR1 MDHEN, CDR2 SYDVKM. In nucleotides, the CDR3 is TGTGCCAGCAGTTTGCCAGGGGATCCTTACGAGCAGTACTTC. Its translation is CASSLPGDPYEQYF.

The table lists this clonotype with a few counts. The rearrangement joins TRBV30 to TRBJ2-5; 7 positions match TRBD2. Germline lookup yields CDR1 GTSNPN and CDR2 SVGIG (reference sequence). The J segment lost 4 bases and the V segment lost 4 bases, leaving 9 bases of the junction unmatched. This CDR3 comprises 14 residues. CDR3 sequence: CAWKGGRGGETQYF. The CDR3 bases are TGTGCCTGGAAAGGCGGGAGAGGAGGAGAGACCCAGTACTTC.

In DNA, the CDR3 is TGTGCCAGCAGCCAAGGATCTTACGCGACTGGCTACACCTTC. Its translation: CASSQGSYATGYTF. The rearrangement links TRBV3-1 to TRBJ1-2; D ambiguous. Germline CDR1 is LGHDT and CDR2 is YNNKEL (reference sequence). The length of the CDR3 is 14 residues. V was trimmed by 1 base and J by 7 bases, leaving 13 bases between them. The full variable domain, in which reference TRBV3-1 and TRBJ1-2 provide the parts outside the CDR3, is DTAVSQTPKYLVTQMGNDKSIKCEQNLGHDTMYWYKQDSKKFLKIMFSYNNKELIINETVPNRFSPKSPDKAHLNLHINSLELGDSAVYFCASSQGSYATGYTFGSGTRLTVV.

CDR3 nucleotides: TGTGCCAGCAGTCCCGGGACGGGACAGGGGGCGAGCACTGAAGCTTTCTTT. Translating it yields CASSPGTGQGASTEAFF. V gene TRBV27 combines with J gene TRBJ1-1, with 12 bases fitting TRBD1. V shed 5 bases and J 4 bases; nucleotides not matched to a gene: 11. CDR3 length: 17 residues. CDR1 is MNHEY, CDR2 SMNVEV, per germline (reference sequence).

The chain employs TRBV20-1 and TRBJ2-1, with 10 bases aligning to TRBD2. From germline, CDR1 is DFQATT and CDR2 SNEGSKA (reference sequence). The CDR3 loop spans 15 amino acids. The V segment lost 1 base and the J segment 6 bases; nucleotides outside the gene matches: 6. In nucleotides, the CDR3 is TGCAGTGCTAGAGCCGCTAGCGGGGGCTCCAATGAGCAGTTCTTC. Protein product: CSARAASGGSNEQFF.

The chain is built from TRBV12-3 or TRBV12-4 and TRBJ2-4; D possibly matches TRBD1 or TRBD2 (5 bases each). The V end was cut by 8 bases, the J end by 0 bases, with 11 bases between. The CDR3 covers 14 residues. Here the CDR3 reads CASAGTVAKNIQYF. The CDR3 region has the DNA TGTGCCAGCGCAGGGACCGTAGCCAAAAACATTCAGTACTTC.

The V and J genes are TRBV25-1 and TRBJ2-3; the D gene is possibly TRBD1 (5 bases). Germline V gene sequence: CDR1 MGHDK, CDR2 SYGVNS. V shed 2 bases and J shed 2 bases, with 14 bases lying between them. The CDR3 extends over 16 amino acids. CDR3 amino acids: CASSEVDTTITDTQYF. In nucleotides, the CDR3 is TGTGCCAGCAGTGAAGTGGACACGACCATCACAGATACGCAGTATTTT.

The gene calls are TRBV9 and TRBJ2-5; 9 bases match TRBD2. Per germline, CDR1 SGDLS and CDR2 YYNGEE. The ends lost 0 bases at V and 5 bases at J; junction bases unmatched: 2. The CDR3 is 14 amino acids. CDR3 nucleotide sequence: TGTGCCAGCAGCGTAGCTAGCGGGGAGGAGACCCAGTACTTC. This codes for CASSVASGEETQYF.

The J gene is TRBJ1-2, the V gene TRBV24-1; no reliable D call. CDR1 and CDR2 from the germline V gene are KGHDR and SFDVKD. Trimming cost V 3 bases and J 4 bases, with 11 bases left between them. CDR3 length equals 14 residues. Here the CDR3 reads CATSDDHIAYGYTF. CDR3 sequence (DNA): TGTGCCACCAGTGATGATCACATCGCCTATGGCTACACCTTC.

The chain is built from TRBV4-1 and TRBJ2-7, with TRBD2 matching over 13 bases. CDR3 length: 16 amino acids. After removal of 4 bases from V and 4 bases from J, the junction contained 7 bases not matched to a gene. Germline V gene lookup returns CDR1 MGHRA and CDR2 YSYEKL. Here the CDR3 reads CASSRPGLAGVYEQYF. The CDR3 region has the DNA TGCGCCAGCAGCCGGCCCGGACTAGCGGGAGTTTACGAGCAGTACTTC.